This TCR beta chain was captured in a study of cytomegalovirus exposure and HLA in healthy donors. About this clone: Its target is unknown.

Whole-study results and caveats: A link between a missense DCLRE1C variant and TCR beta V- and J-gene trimming emerged from a later analysis. Published work reported that the classifier diagnosed cytomegalovirus status with high specificity and sensitivity.

The CDR3 totals 14 residues. In germline, CDR1 is SGHDT, CDR2 YYEEEE. The ends were cut back, 1 base at V and 8 bases at J, with 12 bases in the middle. Primers for the PCR totalled 60 Vbeta and 13 Jbeta. The table came from immunoSEQ multiplex PCR; TCRdb's copy has only in-frame clones and leaves some out. The data hold around 200,000 clones, with roughly 89% observed a single time. This receptor was identified in a woman aged 18-30 years in good health and CMV-seronegative. V gene TRBV5-6 combines with J gene TRBJ1-4; the D gene is possibly TRBD1 (5 bases). The sequencing input was PBMCs. CDR3 protein: CASSLFGGGEKLFF. CDR3 in DNA: TGTGCCAGCAGCTTGTTTGGGGGAGGCGAAAAACTGTTTTTT.